Listed here is a single T cell receptor beta chain. This clonotype was seen many times. It has no known antigen specificity. The sample holds no much larger clone one base away, and base qualities are not on file. The sample comes from a study of beta chain bispecific antibodies for T cell cancers (dated by TCRdb to the early 2020s). A note on the overall study: T cells from healthy donors were cocultured with T cell leukemia lines in the presence of bispecific antibodies, after which the depletion of each TRBV family was measured by TRBV sequencing of the surviving cells. On the cell surface, TRBV12 (TRBV12-3) was expressed by Jurkat cells, whereas TRBV5-5 was expressed by HPB-ALL cells. Paper-wide results and their limitations: Except for the targeted genes and closely related genes, all other TRBV family members appeared to be unaffected by the TRBV-directed bispecific antibodies. Compared with anti-CD19, anti-TRBV12 exposure reduced the TRBV12-3 share of total TRBV signal by approximately 99%; TRBV12-4 fell approximately 37%, not significantly. Every sequenced sample contained a mix of leukemia cell line cells and normal T cells, and most targeted TRBV signal came from the leukemia cells rather than from the normal T cells. Cross-reactivity of the anti-TRBV5-5 antibody with TRBV5-6 was attributed to high sequence similarity between the two genes.

The label giving this sample's treatment or condition can be read as: alpha-V12: anti-TRBV12 scFv linked to anti-CD3 scFv. T cells were expanded from blood mononuclear cells for 2 to 4 days using either anti-CD3 antibody OKT3 or CD3/CD28 Dynabeads. The anti-TRBV12 bispecific sample was taken from a coculture of Jurkat leukemia cells with normal T cells and was compared with an anti-CD19 bispecific control coculture. The culture conditions for expanded T cells were RPMI 1640 plus 10% fetal bovine serum, recombinant human IL-2 (about 100 IU/ml) and IL-7 (around 4.7 ng/ml). Each coculture mixed roughly 50,000 target cells and roughly 50,000 normal T cells with bispecific antibody in roughly 95 ul and was incubated at 37 degrees C for roughly 16 hours. Each bispecific antibody consisted of two single-chain variable fragments expressed in a single-chain diabody format with a His tag. Healthy human donors supplied the effector T cells, with peripheral blood mononuclear cells isolated from leukapheresis samples using Ficoll density gradient centrifugation.

Unmatched junction bases come to 10, with V trimmed by 6 bases and J by 4 bases. CDR1 and CDR2, per the germline V gene, are MDHEN and SYDVKM. The CDR3 measures 16 amino acids from cysteine to phenylalanine. Only the CDR3 DNA stays, 48 bases, in frame from base 1. Libraries incorporated unique molecular identifier barcodes, which were used to quantify clonotypes. Qiagen AllPrep DNA/RNA Micro kits were used to isolate total RNA, and an Agilent TapeStation was used to check RNA quality. TCR beta libraries were built by 5' RACE: cDNA synthesis followed by two PCR steps using TCR beta constant-region gene-specific primers. An Illumina MiSeq platform was used to sequence the TCR beta libraries. Per the authors' processing: MIGEC, MiXCR and VDJtools were used for read processing. The frequency of each clonotype was calculated as the fraction of all unique molecular identifiers in the sample that belonged to that clonotype. Any TRBV gene that IMGT lists as a pseudogene or open reading frame, and is therefore nonfunctional, such as TRBV1, TRBV12-1 and TRBV21, was left out. TCRdb reprocessed the public reads (quality trimming at Q25 with fastp, clone calling with MiXCR) and kept in-frame beta chains. Rows are combined by CDR3 protein, so each entry shows the most common genes and DNA. None of the V and J calls come from the authors' own analysis; TCRdb made them. The sample has tens of thousands of distinct CDR3 sequences on record, approximately 2.2% of them singletons. The ten largest make up about 4.8% of the sample.

This sequence was found in a human donor in good health. Some clones in this sample may be carry-over from other donors' samples. The material was healthy donor T cells cultured with leukemia cells, obtained from a culture containing a bispecific antibody targeting TCR Vbeta12. The rearranged chain carries TRBV28 and TRBJ1-3, with TRBD1 identical over 9 junction bases. The nucleotide sequence reads TGTGCCAGCAGAGGGCTACAGGGGGCCATAGGAAACACCATATATTTT. Its translation is CASRGLQGAIGNTIYF.